These 9 T cell receptor beta chains share one sample of origin, sequenced in a study of human T cells and chemical hapten exposure. TCRdb redid the calling of the 5' RACE reads with MiXCR, one entry per CDR3 protein. The top ten clones hold about 1.3% of a sample with approximately 150,000 distinct CDR3 sequences, roughly 4% of them seen once. RNA extraction used unfractionated whole blood as the source of total RNA. The receptors stem from a female donor in good health.

This clonotype was recorded many times. This chain links TRBV18 with TRBJ2-3; D not resolved. Looked up from germline, CDR1 is KGHSH and CDR2 is LQKENI. The CDR3 is made up of 12 amino acids. The V gene lost 2 bases and the J gene lost 2 bases, with 2 bases spanning the gap. The CDR3 coding sequence is TGTGCCAGCTCACCAGACACAGATACGCAGTATTTT. This codes for CASSPDTDTQYF.

This clonotype has a count of ten or more. The genes are TRBV28 and TRBJ2-7; 10 bases agree with TRBD1. The CDR3 contains 15 residues. Per the germline V gene, CDR1 is MDHEN and CDR2 is SYDVKM. The junction had 7 bases not matched to a gene; V was cut back by 5 bases and J by 3 bases. CDR3 protein: CASSPYGDRGYEQYF. CDR3 DNA sequence: TGTGCCAGCAGTCCGTACGGGGACAGGGGCTACGAGCAGTACTTC.

This clonotype was counted ten times or more. The V and J genes are TRBV12-3 or TRBV12-4 and TRBJ1-5, with D possibly being TRBD1 (6 bases). The V gene lost 6 bases and the J gene lost 4 bases, with 16 bases spanning the gap. The CDR3 runs 15 residues. DNA of the CDR3: TGTGCCAGCAGCGAAGGACAGCAGAGAAATCAGCCCCAGCATTTT. Its protein product is CASSEGQQRNQPQHF.

Many counts were recorded for this clonotype. In nucleotides, the CDR3 is TGTGCCACCGAACAGGGGGCGTTTGGGGCCAACGTCCTGACTTTC. Its protein is CATEQGAFGANVLTF. The V call is TRBV19, the J call TRBJ2-6; 9 positions agree with TRBD1. Germline V gene sequence: CDR1 LNHDA, CDR2 SQIVND (reference sequence). There are 15 residues in the CDR3. V lost 10 bases, J lost 3 bases, and 7 bases stayed unmatched.

This clonotype was observed at least ten times. This chain links TRBV15 with TRBJ2-2, with 9 bases fitting TRBD1. J lost 0 bases, V lost 8 bases, and 7 bases had no gene match. The CDR3 length is 16 residues. Germline-derived CDR1 and CDR2 are LNHNV and YYDKDF (reference sequence). As DNA, the CDR3 is TGTGCCACCGTACCGGGACAGGGTGCGAACACCGGGGAGCTGTTTTTT. Encoded protein: CATVPGQGANTGELFF.

Ten or more counts support this clonotype. The chain links TRBV2 to TRBJ1-6; D remains unclear. CDR3 length equals 12 residues. Deletions cut 6 bases from V and 13 bases from J, with 13 bases between. Germline V gene data show CDR1 as SNHLY and CDR2 as FYNNEI. This CDR3 reads CASSVQSLPLHF. CDR3 bases: TGTGCCAGCAGCGTTCAGAGTTTGCCCCTCCACTTT.

Notes on this clonotype: This clone may be a read error of a much larger clone one base away. The chain joins TRBV14 to TRBJ1-5; 8 bases align to TRBD1. Germline assignment: CDR1 SGHDN and CDR2 FVKESK. The V segment lost 4 bases and the J segment 0 bases; nucleotides outside the gene matches: 5. The CDR3 is made up of 16 amino acids. In DNA, the CDR3 is TGTGCCAGCAGCCGACAGGGGTGTTCTAGCAATCAGCCCCAGCATTTT. It codes for CASSRQGCSSNQPQHF.

This clonotype occurred a few times. The chain carries TRBV27 and TRBJ1-2; 11 bases align to TRBD1. Germline CDR1 is MNHEY and CDR2 is SMNVEV (reference sequence). With V trimmed by 2 bases and J by 2 bases, 4 bases remained unmatched. The CDR3 loop spans 16 amino acids. In DNA, the CDR3 is TGTGCCAGCAGTTTACTTCGGACAGGGGGCAACTATGGCTACACCTTC. Protein: CASSLLRTGGNYGYTF.

At least ten counts were recorded for this clonotype. The chain employs TRBV29-1 and TRBJ2-3; D is ambiguous. CDR3 length: 12 residues. Germline V lookup: CDR1 SQVTM, CDR2 ANQGSEA. Deletions cut 6 bases from V and 1 base from J, with 8 bases between. This CDR3 is CSVDDGTDTQYF. Written as DNA, the CDR3 is TGCAGCGTGGACGATGGCACAGATACGCAGTATTTT.